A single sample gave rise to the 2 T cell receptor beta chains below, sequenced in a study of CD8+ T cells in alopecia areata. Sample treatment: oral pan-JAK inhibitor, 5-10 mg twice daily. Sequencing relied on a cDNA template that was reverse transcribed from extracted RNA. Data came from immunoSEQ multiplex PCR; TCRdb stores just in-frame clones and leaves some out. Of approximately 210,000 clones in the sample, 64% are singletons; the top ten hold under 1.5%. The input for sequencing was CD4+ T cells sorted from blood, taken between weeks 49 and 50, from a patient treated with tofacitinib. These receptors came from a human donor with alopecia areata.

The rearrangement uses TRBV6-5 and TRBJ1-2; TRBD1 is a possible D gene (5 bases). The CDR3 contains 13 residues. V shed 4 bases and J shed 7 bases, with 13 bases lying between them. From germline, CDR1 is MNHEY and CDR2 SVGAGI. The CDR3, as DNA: TGTGCCAGCAGTTCCATCAGGGCCTCTGGCTACACCTTC. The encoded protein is CASSSIRASGYTF.

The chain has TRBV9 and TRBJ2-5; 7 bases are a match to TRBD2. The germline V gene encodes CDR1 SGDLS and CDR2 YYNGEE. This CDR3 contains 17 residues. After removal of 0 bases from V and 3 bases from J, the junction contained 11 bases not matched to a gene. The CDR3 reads CASSVDPPGGLEETQYF. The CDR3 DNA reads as TGTGCCAGCAGCGTAGACCCCCCGGGGGGACTGGAAGAGACCCAGTACTTC.